The rows below give T cell receptor beta chains drawn from one sample of a study of Ad26.COV2.S vaccination and SARS-CoV-2 variants. Measured with immunoSEQ multiplex PCR; TCRdb has only the in-frame clones, and not every one. The repertoire holds about 420,000 clones, around 87% seen once, with 3.6% in the top ten. This sample comprised peripheral blood, obtained in a trial of Ad26.COV2.S vaccine versus placebo. These receptors were obtained from a person between 18 and 65 years old who received the Ad26.COV2.S COVID-19 vaccine or a placebo. CDR3s include the opening cysteine and the closing phenylalanine or tryptophan. D genes are given only for firm matches. Some rows mark clone size as missing; the rest say once, few, many or name a class of expanded clone.

CDR3aa	CDR3nt	abundance	d_gene	v_gene	j_gene
CASRAALRRHGYTF	TGTGCCAGCCGCGCGGCACTAAGGAGACATGGCTACACCTTC	-	-	TRBV28	TRBJ1-2
CASSLTRTGEAFF	TGTGCCAGCAGCTTAACCAGGACAGGTGAAGCTTTCTTT	-	TRBD1	TRBV7-9	TRBJ1-1
CASSQAPPELYSNQPQHF	TGCGCCAGCAGCCAAGCCCCACCCGAGCTATATAGCAATCAGCCCCAGCATTTT	-	-	TRBV4-1	TRBJ1-5
CASSSQTYSNQPQHF	TGTGCCAGCAGCTCGCAAACATATAGCAATCAGCCCCAGCATTTT	-	-	TRBV7-8	TRBJ1-5
CSVEYDSPNTQYF	TGCAGCGTCGAATACGACAGCCCTAATACGCAGTATTTT	-	-	TRBV29-1	TRBJ2-3
CASSPAGVRVTEAFF	TGTGCCAGCTCACCAGCAGGAGTTAGAGTCACTGAAGCTTTCTTT	-	-	TRBV18	TRBJ1-1
CASSSEPGSLGTEAFF	TGTGCCAGCAGCTCGGAACCCGGGAGTTTGGGGACTGAAGCTTTCTTT	-	-	TRBV5-4	TRBJ1-1
CASSVSLGTGNTGELFF	TGTGCCAGCAGCGTGTCTCTGGGGACAGGGAACACCGGGGAGCTGTTTTTT	-	TRBD1	TRBV7-9	TRBJ2-2
CASSQDHRVSGNTIYF	TGCGCCAGCAGCCAAGATCACAGGGTCTCTGGAAACACCATATATTTT	-	-	TRBV4-3	TRBJ1-3
CASSTGQGARDDTQYF	TGTGCCAGCAGCACCGGACAGGGGGCTAGGGATGATACGCAGTATTTT	-	TRBD1	TRBV9	TRBJ2-3
CASSPETLAGWEQYF	TGTGCCAGCAGCCCCGAGACACTTGCAGGCTGGGAGCAGTACTTC	-	-	TRBV7-9	TRBJ2-7
CASSLRAELETQYF	TGTGCCAGCAGCTTAAGGGCAGAATTAGAGACCCAGTACTTC	-	-	TRBV7-9	TRBJ2-5
CASSKASGSQRDNSPLHF	TGTGCCAGCAGCAAAGCTTCGGGAAGTCAGCGAGATAATTCACCCCTCCACTTT	-	-	TRBV21-1	TRBJ1-6
CARNTGELFF	TGTGCCAGGAACACCGGGGAGCTGTTTTTT	-	-	TRBV27	TRBJ2-2
CASSLTGSSYEQYF	TGTGCCAGCAGCCTGACAGGGAGCTCCTACGAGCAGTACTTC	-	TRBD1	TRBV7-2	TRBJ2-7
CASSVASSRTGELFF	TGTGCCAGCAGCGTAGCGTCTTCGAGGACCGGGGAGCTGTTTTTT	-	-	TRBV9	TRBJ2-2
CASSDAQEEETQYF	TGTGCCAGCAGTGATGCCCAGGAGGAAGAGACCCAGTACTTC	-	-	TRBV2	TRBJ2-5
CASSFDGDRNQPQHF	TGTGCCAGCAGTTTCGACGGGGATCGCAATCAGCCCCAGCATTTT	-	-	TRBV28	TRBJ1-5
CSTRQGAGNTEAFF	TGCAGCACTCGACAGGGGGCAGGGAACACTGAAGCTTTCTTT	-	TRBD1	TRBV29-1	TRBJ1-1
CAWRPANTEAFF	TGTGCCTGGAGGCCCGCGAACACTGAAGCTTTCTTT	once	-	TRBV30	TRBJ1-1
CTSSRDRVGHGYTF	TGCACCAGCAGCCGGGACAGGGTAGGACATGGCTACACCTTC	few	-	TRBV1	TRBJ1-2
CAISDGAGVMAQYF	TGTGCCATCAGTGATGGCGCCGGGGTCATGGCGCAGTATTTT	-	-	TRBV10-3	TRBJ2-3
CASSLAPTGTGSSYNSPLHF	TGTGCCAGCAGCTTAGCCCCGACCGGGACAGGTAGCTCCTATAATTCACCCCTCCACTTT	-	TRBD1	TRBV7-2	TRBJ1-6
CASSPRGPTGSSYNSPLHF	TGTGCCAGCAGCCCGAGGGGACCGACAGGGAGCTCCTATAATTCACCCCTCCACTTT	few	TRBD1	TRBV9	TRBJ1-6
CATSRETGANTDTQYF	TGTGCCACCAGCAGAGAAACAGGGGCTAACACAGATACGCAGTATTTT	-	TRBD1	TRBV15	TRBJ2-3
CASSLDRGTYEQYF	TGTGCCAGCAGCTTAGACAGGGGGACCTACGAGCAGTACTTC	-	TRBD1	TRBV7-2	TRBJ2-7
CASSYVAVDSPLHF	TGTGCCAGCAGTTACGTAGCAGTCGATTCACCCCTCCACTTT	-	-	TRBV6-5	TRBJ1-6
CASSTGNTEAFF	TGTGCCAGCTCAACAGGGAACACTGAAGCTTTCTTT	few	-	TRBV18	TRBJ1-1
CASSQERSRDDFYGYTF	TGCGCCAGCAGCCAAGAGCGGAGCAGGGACGACTTCTATGGCTACACCTTC	-	-	TRBV4-3	TRBJ1-2
CASSVAGFIYNEQFF	TGTGCCAGTAGCGTAGCGGGCTTTATTTACAATGAGCAGTTCTTC	-	TRBD2	TRBV19	TRBJ2-1
CASSFQIGQGAHGYTF	TGCGCCAGCAGCTTTCAAATCGGACAGGGGGCACATGGCTACACCTTC	-	TRBD1	TRBV4-3	TRBJ1-2
CASSYSRTWGSYEQYF	TGTGCCAGCAGTTACTCGAGGACCTGGGGCAGCTACGAGCAGTACTTC	-	-	TRBV6-2/TRBV6-3	TRBJ2-7
CASSPLGTGTYEQYF	TGTGCCAGCAGTCCCCTCGGGACAGGTACTTACGAGCAGTACTTC	few	TRBD1	TRBV28	TRBJ2-7
CAISELGAVAGGTTDTQYF	TGTGCCATCAGTGAGCTCGGGGCGGTAGCGGGGGGCACCACAGATACGCAGTATTTT	-	TRBD2	TRBV10-3	TRBJ2-3
CASSMDSRQLNTEAFF	TGTGCCAGTAGTATGGATAGTCGGCAGCTGAACACTGAAGCTTTCTTT	-	-	TRBV19	TRBJ1-1
CASSLDYGGAYEQYF	TGTGCCAGCAGCTTAGATTACGGAGGTGCCTACGAGCAGTACTTC	-	-	TRBV7-2	TRBJ2-7
CATRATGTGGADTQYF	TGTGCCACCAGGGCAACCGGGACAGGGGGCGCAGATACGCAGTATTTT	-	TRBD1	TRBV24-1	TRBJ2-3
CASSLDGNTEAFF	TGTGCCAGCAGCTTAGATGGGAACACTGAAGCTTTCTTT	-	-	TRBV11-3	TRBJ1-1
CASSLGGYSPLHF	TGTGCCAGCAGCCTGGGAGGGTATTCACCCCTCCACTTT	-	-	TRBV14	TRBJ1-6
CATSRVREGYNEQFF	TGTGCCACCAGCAGAGTCCGCGAAGGTTACAATGAGCAGTTCTTC	-	-	TRBV15	TRBJ2-1
CASSYGTGHSYEQYF	TGTGCCAGCAGTTACGGGACAGGGCATTCCTACGAGCAGTACTTC	-	TRBD1	TRBV6-6	TRBJ2-7
CASSRSPGQGPNQPQHF	TGTGCCAGCAGCCGGTCACCGGGACAGGGTCCAAATCAGCCCCAGCATTTT	-	TRBD1	TRBV7-8	TRBJ1-5
CASSYEGFHYGYTF	TGTGCCAGCAGTTATGAGGGTTTCCACTATGGCTACACCTTC	once	-	TRBV6-5	TRBJ1-2
CASSQWRETQYF	TGTGCCAGCAGCCAATGGCGAGAGACCCAGTACTTC	-	-	TRBV3-1/TRBV3-2	TRBJ2-5
CASSFGRRGELFF	TGCGCCAGCAGCTTTGGCAGGCGGGGGGAGCTGTTTTTT	once	-	TRBV5-1	TRBJ2-2
CASSRAPSEKLFF	TGCGCCAGCAGCCGGGCGCCGAGTGAAAAACTGTTTTTT	once	-	TRBV4-1	TRBJ1-4
CASSAGQGLRTDTQYF	TGTGCCAGCAGCGCCGGACAGGGGCTACGCACAGATACGCAGTATTTT	once	TRBD1	TRBV7-9	TRBJ2-3
CASSQDSDGSMNTEAFF	TGCGCCAGCAGCCAAGACTCCGACGGATCCATGAACACTGAAGCTTTCTTT	-	-	TRBV4-1	TRBJ1-1
CASSQRQGGEKLFF	TGTGCCAGCAGCCAGAGACAGGGAGGCGAAAAACTGTTTTTT	-	TRBD1	TRBV6-5	TRBJ1-4